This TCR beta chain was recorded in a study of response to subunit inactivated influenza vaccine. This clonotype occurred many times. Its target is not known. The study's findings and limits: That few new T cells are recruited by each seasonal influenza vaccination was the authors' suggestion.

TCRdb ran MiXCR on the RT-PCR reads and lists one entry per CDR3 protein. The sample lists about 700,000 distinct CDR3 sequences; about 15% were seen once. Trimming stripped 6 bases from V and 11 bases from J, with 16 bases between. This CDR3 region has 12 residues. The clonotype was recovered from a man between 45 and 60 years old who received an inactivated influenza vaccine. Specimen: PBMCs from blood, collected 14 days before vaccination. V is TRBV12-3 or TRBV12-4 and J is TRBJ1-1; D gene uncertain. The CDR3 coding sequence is TGTGCCAGCAGCCAACGGACGGCGATGGCTTTCTTT. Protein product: CASSQRTAMAFF.